The T cell receptor beta chain described here comes from a study of blood T cell repertoires in COVID-19. About the research overall: There were acute and convalescent COVID-19 samples, and they came from the United States, Italy and Spain. From T cells, B-cell-depleted T cells, or PBMCs came the material, which was cDNA or gDNA.

Trimming shortened V by 1 base and J by 2 bases, and 9 bases separated the two germline ends. Per the germline V gene, CDR1 is SGHVS and CDR2 is FQNEAQ. The CDR3 spans 15 residues. Per the original data handling: Amplification of reference gene primers was used by the study to estimate nucleated cell counts. Some clones are missing from TCRdb's copy, which holds only in-frame ones; the method was immunoSEQ multiplex PCR. That table furnishes V, J and clone size, whereas the DNA furnished D and trimming. The repertoire consists of fewer than 350,000 clones, with about 86% occurring once and the leading ten covering around 3%.

The chain joins TRBV7-8 to TRBJ1-5; D call uncertain. The material sequenced was peripheral blood. The receptor's source is a woman aged 55-70 years with active or convalescent COVID-19. The CDR3 spells CASSLGAGRNQPQHF. As DNA, the CDR3 is TGTGCCAGCAGCTTAGGGGCGGGCCGCAATCAGCCCCAGCATTTT.